Listed below are T cell receptor beta chains from one sample, sequenced in a study of T cell changes during pregnancy in multiple sclerosis. Profiled with immunoSEQ multiplex PCR; TCRdb holds only in-frame clones, not every one. The data hold about 70,000 clones, with approximately 92% observed a single time. Sequenced here: peripheral blood, sampled in the first trimester of pregnancy. The receptor source for this set is a female donor with multiple sclerosis, enrolled in a pregnancy study. Both conserved end residues are part of each CDR3. Each record gives: clone size, V gene, J gene, D gene, CDR3 DNA, CDR3 protein. The D gene is left open where the match is weak. Clone size is not always given. Where it is, it says once, few, many or a class for expanded clones.

abundance: once; v_gene: TRBV5-6; j_gene: TRBJ2-2; d_gene: -; CDR3nt: TGTGCCAGCAGCTTGAATGGACAATTCGGTCACACCGGGGAGCTGTTTTTT; CDR3aa: CASSLNGQFGHTGELFF
abundance: -; v_gene: TRBV6-1; j_gene: TRBJ1-5; d_gene: -; CDR3nt: TGTGCCAGCAGTGAAATGGGCGGGGGGTATCAGCCCCAGCATTTT; CDR3aa: CASSEMGGGYQPQHF
abundance: -; v_gene: TRBV10-3; j_gene: TRBJ1-1; d_gene: TRBD1; CDR3nt: TGTGCCACACAATCCAGGACAGGGTTGACTGAAGCTTTCTTT; CDR3aa: CATQSRTGLTEAFF
abundance: -; v_gene: TRBV5-1; j_gene: TRBJ2-2; d_gene: TRBD1; CDR3nt: TGCGCCAGCAGCAGGGGACAGGGCGACACCGGGGAGCTGTTTTTT; CDR3aa: CASSRGQGDTGELFF
abundance: once; v_gene: TRBV6-6; j_gene: TRBJ2-7; d_gene: TRBD1; CDR3nt: TGTGCCAGCAGTTCCCGGCGCCAGGGGGTCTCCTACGAGCAGTACTTC; CDR3aa: CASSSRRQGVSYEQYF
abundance: once; v_gene: TRBV5-1; j_gene: TRBJ2-1; d_gene: -; CDR3nt: TGCGCCAGCAGCCTATTTTCCAATGAGCAGTTCTTC; CDR3aa: CASSLFSNEQFF
abundance: -; v_gene: TRBV28; j_gene: TRBJ2-1; d_gene: TRBD2; CDR3nt: TGTGCCAGCAATGGCGGCAGCCGAACGACTAGCGGGAGGGCCAGCCCGTTCTTC; CDR3aa: CASNGGSRTTSGRASPFF
abundance: -; v_gene: TRBV5-1; j_gene: TRBJ2-3; d_gene: -; CDR3nt: TGCGCCAGCAGCACGGCCACCTTTAAACCGGGACACTACACAGATACGCAGTATTTT; CDR3aa: CASSTATFKPGHYTDTQYF
abundance: -; v_gene: TRBV9; j_gene: TRBJ1-5; d_gene: -; CDR3nt: TGTGCCAGCAGCAAGCAGGGGCTTAGCAATCAGCCCCAGCATTTT; CDR3aa: CASSKQGLSNQPQHF
abundance: -; v_gene: TRBV27; j_gene: TRBJ1-4; d_gene: TRBD1; CDR3nt: TGTGCCAGCAGTTTACACCTGCCTGGACAGGGGGAAAAACTGTTTTTT; CDR3aa: CASSLHLPGQGEKLFF
abundance: -; v_gene: TRBV11-3; j_gene: TRBJ1-1; d_gene: -; CDR3nt: TGTGCCAGCAGCCGCGGGACGGTGAACACTGAAGCTTTCTTT; CDR3aa: CASSRGTVNTEAFF
abundance: -; v_gene: TRBV6-1; j_gene: TRBJ2-3; d_gene: TRBD2; CDR3nt: TGTGCCACCAATAGCGGGAGTTATACAGATACGCAGTATTTT; CDR3aa: CATNSGSYTDTQYF
abundance: -; v_gene: TRBV6-6; j_gene: TRBJ2-2; d_gene: -; CDR3nt: TGTGCCAGCAGTCAGGGGGGAAACACCGGGGAGCTGTTTTTT; CDR3aa: CASSQGGNTGELFF
abundance: -; v_gene: TRBV5-1; j_gene: TRBJ2-7; d_gene: TRBD1; CDR3nt: TGCGCCAGCAGCTTGGATCCGGGACAGGAGTACGAGCAGTACTTC; CDR3aa: CASSLDPGQEYEQYF
abundance: -; v_gene: TRBV7-9; j_gene: TRBJ1-1; d_gene: -; CDR3nt: TGTGCCAGCAGCTTAGGTTGGCGGGGCAACACTGAAGCTTTCTTT; CDR3aa: CASSLGWRGNTEAFF
abundance: -; v_gene: TRBV2; j_gene: TRBJ2-3; d_gene: TRBD2; CDR3nt: TGTGCCAGCAGCTTAGCGGGGGGGAGGACAGATACGCAGTATTTT; CDR3aa: CASSLAGGRTDTQYF
abundance: -; v_gene: TRBV7-2; j_gene: TRBJ1-5; d_gene: TRBD1; CDR3nt: TGTGCCAGCAGCGTACAGGGGGTATCGTTGCAGCCCCAGCATTTT; CDR3aa: CASSVQGVSLQPQHF
abundance: -; v_gene: TRBV14; j_gene: TRBJ1-2; d_gene: -; CDR3nt: TGTGCCAGCAGCCAAGATCTGGGGGGGCTGAATGGCTACACCTTC; CDR3aa: CASSQDLGGLNGYTF
abundance: -; v_gene: TRBV19; j_gene: TRBJ1-5; d_gene: -; CDR3nt: TGTGCCAGTAGGGAGAGTCCCCGCAATCAGCCCCAGCATTTT; CDR3aa: CASRESPRNQPQHF
abundance: -; v_gene: TRBV6-5; j_gene: TRBJ1-3; d_gene: -; CDR3nt: TGTGCCAGCAGTTCGGGGGGTGCGGGAAACACCATATATTTT; CDR3aa: CASSSGGAGNTIYF
abundance: -; v_gene: TRBV7-2; j_gene: TRBJ2-3; d_gene: TRBD2; CDR3nt: TGTGCCAGCAGCCTAGGACTAGCGGGAGGGGCAGATACGCAGTATTTT; CDR3aa: CASSLGLAGGADTQYF
abundance: -; v_gene: TRBV7-3; j_gene: TRBJ1-1; d_gene: -; CDR3nt: TGTGCCAGCAGCTTATGGGGGGGGGACACTGAAGCTTTCTTT; CDR3aa: CASSLWGGDTEAFF